This T cell receptor beta chain was sequenced during a study of follicular helper T cells after annual influenza vaccination. Study in general: Some donors were sampled over the 2013-2014, 2014-2015 and 2015-2016 vaccinations. Study observations and caveats: ICOS-CD38- cTfh most often held earlier Day 7 ICOS+CD38+ clones. Recurrent ICOS+CD38+ cTfh clonotypes included tetramer and AIM influenza-specific ones.

Time point reported: 2015-2016 season, 7 days after influenza vaccination. Each time point used about 35 to 100 mL of blood. TCRdb keeps only in-frame clones here, not all; method: immunoSEQ multiplex PCR. Of 5,000 to 7,500 clones listed, over 80% were seen once; the top ten hold about 0.53%. Of note for this clone: Its target is unknown.

Sequences were derived from CXCR5- memory CD4+ T cells sorted from blood, sampled 7 days after influenza vaccination. The receptor was isolated from an adult who received the influenza vaccine.

The CDR3 region is CATSRDKRNTEAFF. CDR3 in DNA: TGTGCCACCAGCAGAGATAAACGGAACACTGAAGCTTTCTTT. This sequence joins TRBV15 and TRBJ1-1; D ambiguous. Germline values: CDR1 LNHNV, CDR2 YYDKDF (reference sequence). Between the trimmed V and J ends, which lost 0 bases and 1 base, there was a span of 6 bases. The CDR3 loop spans 14 amino acids.